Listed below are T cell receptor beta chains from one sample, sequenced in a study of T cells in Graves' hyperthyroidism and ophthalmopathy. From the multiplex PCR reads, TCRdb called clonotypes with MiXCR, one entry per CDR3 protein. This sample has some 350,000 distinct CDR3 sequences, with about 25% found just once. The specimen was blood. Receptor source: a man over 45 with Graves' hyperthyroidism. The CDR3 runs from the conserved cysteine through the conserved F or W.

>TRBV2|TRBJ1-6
CASSPGQLYNSPLHF
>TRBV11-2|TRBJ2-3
CASSLNRADTQYF
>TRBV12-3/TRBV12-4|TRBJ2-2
CASSPYEGGELFF
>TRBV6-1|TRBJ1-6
CASRGTGNSPLHF
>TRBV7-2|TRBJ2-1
CASSLAAGGRDNEQFF
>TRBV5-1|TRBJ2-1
CASSPEPGSYNEQFF
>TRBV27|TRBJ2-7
CASRTRGGRSYEQYF
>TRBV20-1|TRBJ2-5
CSASPTGGETQYF
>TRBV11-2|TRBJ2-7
CASSFVREAYEQYF
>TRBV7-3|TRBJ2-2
CASTPMSVGEDTGELFF
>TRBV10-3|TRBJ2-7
CAISEYTGNEQYF
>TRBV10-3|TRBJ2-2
CAISELGSEGKPTTGELFF
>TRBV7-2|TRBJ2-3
CASSARLVVYF
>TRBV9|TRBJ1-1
CASSVDPGATEAFF
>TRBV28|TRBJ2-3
CASSLSLEADTQYF
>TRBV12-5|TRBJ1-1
CASGLEGLRGTEAFF
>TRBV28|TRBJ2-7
CASSLWGVAYEQYF
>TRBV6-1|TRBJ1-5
CASSEGWGGGQPQHF
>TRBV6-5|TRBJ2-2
CASSYSTFRDANTGELFF
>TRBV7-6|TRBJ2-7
CASSTAATTSGEQYF
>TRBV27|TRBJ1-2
CASTPNGDANYGYTF
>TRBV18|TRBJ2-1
CASSPTSGSSNEQFF
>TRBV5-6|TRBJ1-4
CASSGGPEEKLFF
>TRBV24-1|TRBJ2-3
CATSDFGGRLAGADTQYF
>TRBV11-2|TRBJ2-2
CASILGVRANTGELFF
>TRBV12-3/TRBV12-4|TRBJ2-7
CASSPHGTSVSDEQYF
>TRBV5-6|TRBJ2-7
CASRDGQENSYEQYF
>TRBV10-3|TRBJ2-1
CAILGGGNDEQFF
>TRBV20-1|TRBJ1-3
CSARDPRGPFSGNTIYF
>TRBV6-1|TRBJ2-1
CASRRGVGPPFPNEQFF
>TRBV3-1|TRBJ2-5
CASSPSTRGTQYF
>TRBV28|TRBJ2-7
CASSLDVTAINYEQYF
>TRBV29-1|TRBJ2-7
CSVETEDYEQYF
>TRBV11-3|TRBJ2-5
CASSEGTGNLETQYF
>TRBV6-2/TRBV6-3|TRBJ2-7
CASSGRRHEQYF
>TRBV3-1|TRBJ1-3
CASSKQGSGNTIYF
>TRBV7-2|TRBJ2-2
CASSPLGGRANTGELFF
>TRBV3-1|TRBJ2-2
CASSGYGLAGVAGELFF
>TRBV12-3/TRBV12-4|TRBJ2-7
CASRLTSGYEQYF
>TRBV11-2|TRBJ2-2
CASSLQGSGELFF
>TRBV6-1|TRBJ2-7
CASSEDVVAGGLYEQYF
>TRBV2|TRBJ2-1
CASIETFSGGGPTNEQFF
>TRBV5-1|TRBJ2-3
CASSPTGSLGDTQYF
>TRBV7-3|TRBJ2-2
CASSRTSDRGQTGELFF
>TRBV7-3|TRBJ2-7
CASSSGQGNDEQYF
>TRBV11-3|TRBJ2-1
CASSLEGWGYGEQFF
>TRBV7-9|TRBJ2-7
CASSFTTDRDEQYF
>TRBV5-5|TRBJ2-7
CASSPDFYEQYF
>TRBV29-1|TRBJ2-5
CSVEDGREGETQYF
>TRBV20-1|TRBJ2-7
CSAPGGALYEQYF
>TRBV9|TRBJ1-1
CATGDGMNTEAFF
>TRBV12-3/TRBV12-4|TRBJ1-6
CASSFPGSPFHF
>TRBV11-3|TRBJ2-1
CASSLAEGSYNEQFF
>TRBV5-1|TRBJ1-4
CASSPDRVQEKLFF
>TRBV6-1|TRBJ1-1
CASHMNTEAFF